The source of this T cell receptor beta chain is a study of CD8+ T cells in alopecia areata (dated by TCRdb to the late 2010s). A note on the overall study: To study T cell clonal expansion in alopecia areata, the researchers applied high-throughput TCRbeta sequencing to both the C3H/HeJ mouse model and human patients. RNA was extracted with the PAXgene miRNA kit for fixed scalp, the miRNeasy kit for PBMCs, and the RNeasy kit for mouse skin. On the human side, TCRbeta sequencing was run on scalp tissue and on sorted CD4+ and CD8+ peripheral blood T cells from healthy controls and from alopecia areata patients with either patchy or totalis/universalis disease. Scalp clonality was compared across normal scalp (n=4), patchy alopecia areata scalp (n=8), and alopecia totalis/universalis scalp (n=8). Amplification of TCRbeta CDR3 regions was done by immunoSEQ multiplex PCR using 35 Vbeta forward primers and 13 Jbeta reverse primers. What the study reported, not specific to this receptor: Compared with mice, TCR sequences shared between patients were less clear, possibly partly because of HLA diversity across the patient population. Compared with normal scalp, lesional scalp, particularly in alopecia totalis/universalis, had higher clonality and more expanded CD8+ clones, which suggests antigenic drive. Unlike mouse skin, which is dominated by gammadelta T cells, normal human skin has resident alphabeta T cells that are also sequenced, and this complicates analysis of the scalp TCR repertoire.

To note about this clone: The clone's antigen remains unknown. Base qualities are not at hand, and no much larger clone is one base apart.

From alopecia areata patients, peripheral blood was collected along with lesional scalp punch biopsies. After PBMCs were isolated by density centrifugation and stained for CD3, CD4 and CD8, a FACSAria was used to sort CD4+ and CD8+ T cells. As part of a multicenter biomarker study, untreated alopecia areata patients were recruited. For roughly five biomarker-study patients, blood CD8+ T cells were further sorted into NKG2D-low and NKG2D-high fractions. Including the terminal cysteine and phenylalanine, the CDR3 comprises 14 residues. The DNA shown is the 42-base CDR3, in frame from base 1. The germline V gene (reference sequence) sets CDR1 to MNHEY and CDR2 to SMNVEV. Trimming costs V 0 bases and J 5 bases, and their ends lie 11 bases apart. The library was generated by the immunoSEQ multiplex PCR assay. RNA was extracted from all samples and reverse transcribed into cDNA, which served as template for TCR sequencing. SuperScript III was used to make first-strand cDNA, primed with a 2:1 mix of oligo-dT and random hexamers. A synthetic immune receptor repertoire was used to measure amplification bias, and any remaining bias was corrected computationally. The authors processed their data as follows. Raw reads were preprocessed to remove errors, and CDR3 was defined by IMGT conventions from the conserved cysteine to phenylalanine. Clonality was computed as 1 minus the Shannon entropy, with the entropy normalized by log2 of the number of productive unique TCRs. Scalp TCRbeta sequences were cross-referenced with sorted blood CD4 and CD8 repertoires so that the CD4 or CD8 identity of scalp clones could be inferred. Here the immuneACCESS table is served through TCRdb, limited to in-frame sequences with V and J called. Missing clones are a known gap in these copies; in checked studies unresolved V genes cover under half, and the rest lacks a known reason. The V and J calls and clone size are taken from that table; D and trimming were inferred from the DNA. The sample table shows approximately 130,000 clones, and about 51% are seen once. The ten largest make up more than 9% of the sample.

This sequence uses TRBV27 and TRBJ2-7, with the D gene not clear enough to name. Sequenced sample: NKG2D-low CD8+ T cells sorted from blood. The sample's cell subset or site label, decoded: sorted CD8+ NKG2D-low blood T cells. The TCR was taken from a human donor with alopecia areata. The sequenced DNA: TGTGCCAGCAGTTTATCCCCAGGAGCCCACGAGCAGTACTTC. Protein translation: CASSLSPGAHEQYF.